Below, one T cell receptor (beta chain) is given with its context. Its antigen is unknown. The data were obtained in a study of blood T cells in healthy people across ages. The V end was cut by 0 bases, the J end by 10 bases, with 9 bases between. From germline, CDR1 is LGHDT and CDR2 YNNKEL (reference sequence). The CDR3 totals 12 residues. Study observations and caveats: The lack of PBMC sorting stopped any conclusive naive versus antigen-experienced comparison. Roughly linear declines in TCR beta diversity per million T cells occurred with age. Whereas aged donors had fewer naive CD4+ cells, long-lived donors had more of them and higher diversity.

Combining a sample-barcoded 5' primer with a J-beta primer mix, a second PCR ran for roughly 6 to 12 cycles. TCRdb reprocessed the 5' RACE reads via MiXCR and lists one record per CDR3 protein. The repertoire holds 650,000 to 1,000,000 distinct CDR3 sequences, under 40% seen once, with 10% to 15% in the top ten. This sequence joins TRBV3-1 and TRBJ2-5; unclear D gene. Sequenced sample: blood. This sequence originates from a man between 18 and 35 years old in good health. The CDR3, as DNA: TGTGCCAGCAGCCAAGATGGGCCAGTCCAGTACTTC. Translating gives CASSQDGPVQYF.